This section outlines one T cell receptor (beta chain) sequence together with its context. The sample comes from a study of blood T cell repertoires in COVID-19. The protocol was immunoSEQ multiplex PCR, while the TCRdb copy is restricted to in-frame clones and leaves out a portion. The sample includes about 300,000 clones, roughly nine tenths seen only once; the top ten take about 2.7%. Germline V lookup: CDR1 GTSNPN, CDR2 SVGIG (reference sequence). This CDR3 is 13 amino acids long. Trimming shortened V by 0 bases and J by 2 bases, and 6 bases separated the two germline ends. The specimen sequenced was PBMCs or T cells enriched from blood (not recorded which). This clonotype was sampled from a woman between 18 and 30 years old who had recovered from COVID-19. This sequence joins TRBV30 and TRBJ2-3, with a weak D call TRBD1 (5 bases). The CDR3 bases are TGTGCCTGGAGTGTTGGGGCCACAGATACGCAGTATTTT. Residues: CAWSVGATDTQYF.